Sequencing of this T cell receptor beta chain was carried out in a study of blood T cell repertoires in COVID-19. Study-level information: From the United States, Italy and Spain came samples of acute and convalescent COVID-19. Nucleic acid was either cDNA or gDNA, and it came from T cells, B-cell-depleted T cells, or PBMCs.

Libraries were prepared by immunoSEQ multiplex PCR; TCRdb keeps only in-frame clonotypes and omits some of them. This sample has approximately 120,000 clones, with over 65% found just once. Germline V CDR1 and CDR2: SGHTA, FQGNSA. The germline V and J ends were trimmed by 6 bases and 3 bases, with 16 bases remaining between them. CDR3 length: 15 amino acids. The TCR was taken from a woman aged 55-75 years with acute or convalescent COVID-19. Specimen: peripheral blood. The chain recombines TRBV7-2 with TRBJ2-3; possible D gene TRBD1, 6 bases. CDR3 in amino acids: CASSYLGARTDTQYF. CDR3 DNA sequence: TGTGCCAGCAGTTATCTGGGGGCGAGGACAGATACGCAGTATTTT.